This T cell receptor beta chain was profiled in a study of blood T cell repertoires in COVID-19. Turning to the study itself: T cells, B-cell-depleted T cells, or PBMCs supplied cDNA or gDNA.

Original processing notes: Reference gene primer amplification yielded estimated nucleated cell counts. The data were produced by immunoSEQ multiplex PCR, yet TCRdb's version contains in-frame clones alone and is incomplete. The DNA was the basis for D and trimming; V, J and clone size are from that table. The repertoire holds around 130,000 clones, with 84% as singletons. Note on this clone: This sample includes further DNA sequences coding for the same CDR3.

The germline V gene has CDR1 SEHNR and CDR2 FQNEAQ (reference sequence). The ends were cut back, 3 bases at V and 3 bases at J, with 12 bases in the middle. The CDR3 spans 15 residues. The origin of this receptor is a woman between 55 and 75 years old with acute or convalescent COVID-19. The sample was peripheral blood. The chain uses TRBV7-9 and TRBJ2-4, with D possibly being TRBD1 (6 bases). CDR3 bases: TGTGCCAGCAGCTTGGCCAGGGGTATCAAAAACATTCAGTACTTC. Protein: CASSLARGIKNIQYF.